This T cell receptor beta chain was obtained from a study of OX40 agonist ivuxolimab in advanced cancers. Study summary: Patients were infused with ivuxolimab every 2 weeks at 0.01 to 10 mg/kg. Partial responses were achieved by three patients, of whom one had hepatocellular carcinoma and two had cutaneous melanoma.

This clone was counted between two and nine times. Its antigen is undetermined. Profiled with immunoSEQ multiplex PCR; TCRdb holds only in-frame clones, not every one. In the table there are 66,000 or so clones, approximately 77% of which are singletons. Study results and caveats: Among T cells, CD8+ cells averaged more expanded clones than CD4+ cells.

CDR1 MGHDK and CDR2 SYGVNS come from the germline V gene. There are 12 residues in the CDR3. The V gene lost 6 bases and the J gene lost 3 bases, with 8 bases spanning the gap. The sample in question was CD4+ or CD8+ T cells sorted from blood, obtained in a trial of the OX40 agonist ivuxolimab. This sequence joins TRBV25-1 and TRBJ2-5; D remains ambiguous. The TCR was taken from an adult with an advanced solid tumor such as melanoma, head and neck, liver or kidney cancer. Written as DNA, the CDR3 is TGTGCCAGCAGCCCATGGGAAGAGACCCAGTACTTC. Translation: CASSPWEETQYF.